The entry below gives a single TCR beta chain sequence along with its context. Its antigen is as yet unknown. Profiled with immunoSEQ multiplex PCR; TCRdb holds only in-frame clones, not every one. This table holds tens of thousands of clones, under 90% found once. This specimen belongs to a study of a mutant IDH1 vaccine in newly diagnosed glioma. At the level of the study: Beforehand, treatment had been radiotherapy, temozolomide, or both; the majority received both. Regarding the study as a whole: Pseudoprogression seemed unrelated to changes in top peripheral T cell clonotypes.

V was clipped by 1 base and J by 2 bases, with 10 bases between them. The CDR3 runs to 15 residues. Germline V gives CDR1 SEHNR, CDR2 FQNEAQ (reference sequence). As to time point: baseline, week 1 (first vaccination visit). Documented treatment: pre-vaccination baseline after standard-of-care therapy. The study enrolled donors with new WHO grade 3 or 4 IDH1-mutant, ATRX-lost astrocytomas. The sample was PBMCs, taken from a glioma patient treated with radiotherapy, temozolomide or both. The TCR sequence derives from a woman aged 50 to 65 with glioma. The V call is TRBV7-9, the J call TRBJ2-3; D gene uncertain. The DNA for the CDR3 is TGTGCCAGCAGCTTAGGCCGGCGGCTCACAGATACGCAGTATTTT. Its protein is CASSLGRRLTDTQYF.